The 14 T cell receptor beta chains below were found in one sample sequenced in a study of blood T cell repertoires in COVID-19. Sequenced by immunoSEQ multiplex PCR; TCRdb stores in-frame clones only, minus some. The sample yields about 310,000 clones, roughly 89% seen once. The sequenced material came from PBMCs or T cells enriched from blood (not recorded which). The receptors originated from a woman aged 25 to 39 who had recovered from COVID-19.

This chain links TRBV18 with TRBJ2-5; TRBD2 might be the D (6 bases). This CDR3 is built from 13 residues. CDR1 KGHSH and CDR2 LQKENI come from the germline V gene. V was pared by 8 bases and J by 5 bases, with 15 bases between. CDR3 amino acids: CASDGGTRETQYF. The DNA of the CDR3 is TGTGCCAGCGATGGGGGGACGCGGGAGACCCAGTACTTC.

V and J are TRBV12-3 or TRBV12-4 and TRBJ2-5; D not certain. The length of the CDR3 is 13 residues. Trimming shortened V by 7 bases and J by 5 bases, and 14 bases separated the two germline ends. CDR3 nucleotide sequence: TGTGCCAGCACCCGTCCCACTTCGGAGACCCAGTACTTC. As protein: CASTRPTSETQYF.

The chain carries TRBV29-1 and TRBJ1-1, with D unclear. CDR1 and CDR2 from the germline V gene are SQVTM and ANQGSEA. The CDR3 totals 14 residues. V was shortened by 4 bases and J by 0 bases, with 12 bases between the two germline ends. Here the CDR3 reads CSVVLRLLNTEAFF. The CDR3 DNA reads TGCAGCGTTGTGTTGAGGTTATTGAACACTGAAGCTTTCTTT.

This clone was counted only a few times. CDR3 nucleotides: TGTGCCTGGAGTGTACTAGCAGGGCGTAATTCACCCCTCCACTTT. Encoded protein: CAWSVLAGRNSPLHF. The rearrangement links TRBV30 to TRBJ1-6; weak D call: TRBD1 (5 bases). Per the germline V gene, CDR1 is GTSNPN and CDR2 is SVGIG (reference sequence). The CDR3 is 15 residues long. V lost 0 bases to trimming and J lost 6 bases, with 12 bases between them.

V and J are TRBV10-3 and TRBJ2-3; 7 nucleotides agree with TRBD2. The CDR3 sequence is 16 residues long. The germline V gene encodes CDR1 ENHRY and CDR2 SYGVKD. J gave up 5 bases and V 3 bases, and 11 bases lay outside the gene matches. CDR3 coding DNA: TGTGCCATCAGTGAAGGACTAGGTGGGATGGGAGATACGCAGTATTTT. Translation gives CAISEGLGGMGDTQYF.

This rearrangement joins TRBV5-6 to TRBJ2-7; TRBD1 aligns across 8 bases. The germline V gene has CDR1 SGHDT and CDR2 YYEEEE. The trim removed 4 bases at V and 0 bases at J, leaving 3 bases unmatched. The CDR3 runs to 14 residues. The CDR3 protein is CASSRQGNSYEQYF. Written as DNA, the CDR3 is TGTGCCAGCAGCCGACAGGGGAACTCCTACGAGCAGTACTTC.

The V call is TRBV5-1, the J call TRBJ1-2; TRBD1 aligns across 10 bases. Per the germline V gene, CDR1 is SGHRS and CDR2 is YFSETQ. This CDR3 comprises 15 residues. Trimming at V came to 4 bases and at J to 7 bases, leaving 10 bases not matched to a gene. The CDR3 DNA is TGCGCCAGCAGCGCCCGACAGGGGGCAGGAGGTGGCTACACCTTC. It codes for CASSARQGAGGGYTF.

The rearrangement links TRBV7-2 to TRBJ2-7; 10 nucleotides agree with TRBD2. Germline V gene data show CDR1 as SGHTA and CDR2 as FQGNSA. This CDR3 comprises 15 residues. The junction had 2 bases not matched to a gene; V was cut back by 0 bases and J by 3 bases. In DNA, the CDR3 is TGTGCCAGCAGCTTAGCAGTAGCGGGAGGCTACGAGCAGTACTTC. Translated: CASSLAVAGGYEQYF. The full variable domain, with the rest looked up from reference TRBV7-2 and TRBJ2-7, is GAGVSQSPSNKVTEKGKDVELRCDPISGHTALYWYRQSLGQGLEFLIYFQGNSAPDKSGLPSDRFSAERTGGSVSTLTIQRTQQEDSAVYLCASSLAVAGGYEQYFGPGTRLTVT.

The chain combines TRBV13 with TRBJ2-7, with D perhaps TRBD1 (6 bases). Germline loops: CDR1 PRHDT, CDR2 FYEKMQ (reference sequence). Trimming cost V 4 bases and J 2 bases, with 15 bases left between them. The CDR3 runs 15 residues. DNA of the CDR3: TGTGCCAGCAGCTCAGACCCAGGGGTAACCTACGAGCAGTACTTC. Amino acids: CASSSDPGVTYEQYF.

As DNA, the CDR3 is TGCAGCGTGGCAAGACTAGCGGGACCCTACAATGAGCAGTTCTTC. Amino acids: CSVARLAGPYNEQFF. This sequence joins TRBV29-1 and TRBJ2-1; TRBD2 matches 11 bases. The CDR3 totals 15 residues. CDR1 and CDR2 from the germline V gene are SQVTM and ANQGSEA. J lost 2 bases, V lost 6 bases, and 6 bases had no gene match.

The V and J genes are TRBV6-1 and TRBJ1-4; 10 nucleotides align to TRBD1. After removal of 5 bases from V and 8 bases from J, the junction contained 8 bases not matched to a gene. CDR3 length equals 15 residues. Per germline, CDR1 MNHNS and CDR2 SASEGT. The CDR3 coding sequence is TGTGCCAGCAGTTCACGGGGGACAGGGGACGAAAAACTGTTTTTT. The encoded protein is CASSSRGTGDEKLFF.

The J gene is TRBJ1-2, the V gene TRBV18, with a possible D match to TRBD1 (6 bases). The CDR3 length is 15 residues. Trimming pared 2 bases from V and 8 bases from J, leaving 18 bases between. The germline gives CDR1 KGHSH, CDR2 LQKENI. The CDR3 region has the DNA TGTGCCAGCTCACCATATCTCCGGGACAAGGAAGGCTACACCTTC. This gives the protein CASSPYLRDKEGYTF.

This chain joins TRBV5-1 and TRBJ2-1, with 8 bases fitting TRBD2. CDR1 is SGHRS and CDR2 is YFSETQ in the germline V gene. The CDR3 consists of 17 residues. V shed 0 bases, J shed 4 bases, and the junction held 9 bases outside the gene matches. The CDR3 loop reads CASSLAPGGILYNEQFF. The CDR3 coding sequence is TGCGCCAGCAGCTTGGCCCCGGGAGGGATATTATACAATGAGCAGTTCTTC.

The V and J genes are TRBV3-1 (or the pseudogene TRBV3-2) and TRBJ2-2, with 12 positions matching TRBD1. J was trimmed by 4 bases and V by 3 bases; bases with no gene match: 3. Germline CDR1 LGHDT, CDR2 YNNKEL (reference sequence). The CDR3 sequence is 16 residues long. CDR3 nucleotide sequence: TGTGCCAGCAGCCAGGGACAGGGGGCGGGCACCGGGGAGCTGTTTTTT. This codes for CASSQGQGAGTGELFF.